This section outlines one T cell receptor beta chain sequence together with its context. Its target is unknown. PCR was performed using 60 Vbeta and 13 Jbeta primers. Clones were read by immunoSEQ multiplex PCR, and TCRdb kept only the in-frame ones, dropping some. This table has just under 95,000 clones, over 75% appearing once. The data derive from a study of cytomegalovirus exposure and HLA in healthy donors. V lost 6 bases, J lost 0 bases, and 12 bases lay in between. Germline CDR1 MDHEN, CDR2 SYDVKM. The CDR3 is 14 residues long. The study, taken as a whole, reports: Likely technical artifact: a cluster of highly shared sequence variants.

Though probably carrying unrecorded immune exposures, donors were nominally healthy at sampling. Sequenced material: PBMCs. J is TRBJ2-7 and V is TRBV28, with D uncertain. The sequence was collected from a girl aged 2 to 9 in good health and CMV-seropositive. Written as DNA, the CDR3 is TGTGCCAGCAGCACGGGTCCGCCCTCCTACGAGCAGTACTTC. This encodes CASSTGPPSYEQYF.